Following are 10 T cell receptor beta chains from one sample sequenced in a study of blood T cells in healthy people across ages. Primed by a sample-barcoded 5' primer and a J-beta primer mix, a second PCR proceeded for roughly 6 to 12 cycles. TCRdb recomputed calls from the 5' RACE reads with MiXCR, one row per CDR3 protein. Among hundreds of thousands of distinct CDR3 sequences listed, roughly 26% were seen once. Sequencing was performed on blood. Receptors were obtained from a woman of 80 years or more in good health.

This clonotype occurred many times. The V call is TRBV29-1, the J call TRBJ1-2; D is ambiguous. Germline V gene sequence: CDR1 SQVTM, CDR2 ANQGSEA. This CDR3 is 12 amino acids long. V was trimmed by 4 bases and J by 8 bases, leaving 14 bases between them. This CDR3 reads CSVAWRSGGYTF. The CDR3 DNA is TGCAGCGTTGCTTGGAGATCGGGGGGCTACACCTTC.

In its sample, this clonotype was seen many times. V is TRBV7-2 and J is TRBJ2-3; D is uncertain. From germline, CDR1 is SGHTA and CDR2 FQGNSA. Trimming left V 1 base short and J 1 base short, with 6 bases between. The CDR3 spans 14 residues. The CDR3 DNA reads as TGTGCCAGCAGCTTAGACGTGGGCACAGATACGCAGTATTTT. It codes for CASSLDVGTDTQYF.

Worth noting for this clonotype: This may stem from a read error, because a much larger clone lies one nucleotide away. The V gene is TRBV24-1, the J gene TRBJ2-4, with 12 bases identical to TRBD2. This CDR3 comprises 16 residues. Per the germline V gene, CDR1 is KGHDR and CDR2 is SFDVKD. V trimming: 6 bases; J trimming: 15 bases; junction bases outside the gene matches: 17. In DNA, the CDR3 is TGTGCCACCAGTCGACTAGCGGGGGAAGTCGGCTACGAGCGGTACTTC. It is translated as CATSRLAGEVGYERYF.

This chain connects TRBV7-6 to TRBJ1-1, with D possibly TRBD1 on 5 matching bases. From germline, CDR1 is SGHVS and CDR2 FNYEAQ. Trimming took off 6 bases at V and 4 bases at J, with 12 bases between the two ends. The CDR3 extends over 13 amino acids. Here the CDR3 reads CASRGGASTEAFF. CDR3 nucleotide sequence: TGTGCCAGCAGGGGAGGGGCCAGCACTGAAGCTTTCTTT.

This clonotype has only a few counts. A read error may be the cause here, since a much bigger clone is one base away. CDR3 protein: CASSLRRGPQETQYF. In DNA, the CDR3 is TGTGCCAGCAGTTTGCGGAGGGGGCCTCAAGAGACCCAGTACTTC. V usage is TRBV28 and J usage is TRBJ2-5; weak D call: TRBD1 (7 bases). This CDR3 region has 15 residues. Trimming took 3 bases from V and 2 from J, leaving 13 bases between them. The germline V gene has CDR1 MDHEN and CDR2 SYDVKM.

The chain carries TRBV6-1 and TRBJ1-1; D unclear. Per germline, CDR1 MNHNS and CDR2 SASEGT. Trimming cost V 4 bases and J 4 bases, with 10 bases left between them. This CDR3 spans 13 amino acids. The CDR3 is CASSGVGSTEAFF. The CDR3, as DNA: TGTGCCAGCAGTGGGGTAGGGAGCACTGAAGCTTTCTTT.

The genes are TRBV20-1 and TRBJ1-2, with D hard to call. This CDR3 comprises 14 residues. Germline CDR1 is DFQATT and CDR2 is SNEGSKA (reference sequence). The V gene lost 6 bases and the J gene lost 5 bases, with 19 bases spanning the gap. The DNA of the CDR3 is TGCAGTGCCCCGGCGTCGCAGTTCCCATATGGCTACACCTTC. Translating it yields CSAPASQFPYGYTF.

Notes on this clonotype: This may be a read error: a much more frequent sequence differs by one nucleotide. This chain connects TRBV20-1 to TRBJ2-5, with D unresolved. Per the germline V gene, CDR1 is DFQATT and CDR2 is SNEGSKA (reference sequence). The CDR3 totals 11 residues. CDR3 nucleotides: TGCGGTGCTACCTTTCAAGAGACCCAGTACTTC. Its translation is CGATFQETQYF.

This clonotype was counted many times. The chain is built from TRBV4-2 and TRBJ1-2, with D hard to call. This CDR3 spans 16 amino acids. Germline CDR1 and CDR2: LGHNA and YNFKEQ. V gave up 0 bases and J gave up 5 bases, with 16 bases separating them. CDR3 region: CASSQDNFGQLYGYTF. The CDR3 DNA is TGTGCCAGCAGCCAAGATAATTTCGGTCAGCTGTATGGCTACACCTTC.

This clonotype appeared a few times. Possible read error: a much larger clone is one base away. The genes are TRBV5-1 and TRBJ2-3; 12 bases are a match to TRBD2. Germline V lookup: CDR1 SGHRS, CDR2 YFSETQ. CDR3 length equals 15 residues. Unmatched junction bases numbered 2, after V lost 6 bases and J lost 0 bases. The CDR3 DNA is TGCGCCAGCACCGGACTAGCGGGGAGCACAGATACGCAGTATTTT. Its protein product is CASTGLAGSTDTQYF.